The 24 T cell receptor beta chains below all came from one sample that was sequenced in a study of cytomegalovirus exposure and HLA in healthy donors. TCRdb's copy holds only in-frame clones and misses some; the assay was immunoSEQ multiplex PCR. The sample holds 260,000 or so clones; roughly 90% are singletons and the top ten take approximately 0.95%. The sample comprised PBMCs. The receptors originated from a woman between 18 and 29 years old in good health and CMV-seronegative.

This clone has a single count. V gene TRBV27 combines with J gene TRBJ1-1; D remains unclear. CDR1 is MNHEY, CDR2 SMNVEV, per germline (reference sequence). V was clipped by 8 bases and J by 2 bases, with 9 bases between them. CDR3 length: 12 amino acids. The CDR3, as DNA: TGTGCCAGCCGAACAGCTAACACTGAAGCTTTCTTT. It encodes CASRTANTEAFF.

The gene calls are TRBV27 and TRBJ2-1, with TRBD2 matching over 15 bases. The CDR3 length is 19 residues. The germline CDR1 and CDR2 sequences are MNHEY and SMNVEV (reference sequence). Unmatched junction bases numbered 16, after V lost 6 bases and J lost 7 bases. The CDR3 DNA reads as TGTGCCAGCAGCCTCAGGGGCGAAGGACTAGCGGGAGGGCGGAATGAGCAGTTCTTC. It yields the protein CASSLRGEGLAGGRNEQFF.

The chain carries TRBV4-1 and TRBJ2-7; TRBD1 is a possible D gene (5 bases). From germline, CDR1 is MGHRA and CDR2 YSYEKL. This CDR3 contains 14 residues. V lost 4 bases, J lost 5 bases, and 15 bases lay in between. The CDR3 loop is CASSLDTGSDEQYF. The CDR3 DNA follows: TGCGCCAGCAGCCTGGACACGGGCAGCGACGAGCAGTACTTC.

The chain carries TRBV19 and TRBJ2-5; 7 nucleotides align to TRBD2. The CDR3 sequence is 16 residues long. The J segment lost 5 bases and the V segment lost 4 bases, leaving 13 bases of the junction unmatched. CDR1 is LNHDA, CDR2 SQIVND, per germline (reference sequence). In nucleotides, the CDR3 is TGTGCCAGTAGTAGCATAGCGGGTCGGAATTGGGAGACCCAGTACTTC. Its protein product is CASSSIAGRNWETQYF.

J is TRBJ2-7 and V is TRBV27; the D gene is possibly TRBD1 (6 bases). V was pared by 8 bases and J by 0 bases, with 11 bases between. The CDR3 sequence is 13 residues long. Germline assignment: CDR1 MNHEY and CDR2 SMNVEV (reference sequence). CDR3 amino acids: CASHSGDSYEQYF. CDR3 DNA sequence: TGTGCCAGCCATTCAGGGGACTCCTACGAGCAGTACTTC.

The chain is built from TRBV7-2 and TRBJ1-3; D ambiguous. CDR1 is SGHTA, CDR2 FQGNSA, per germline. Trimming stripped 3 bases from V and 0 bases from J, with 9 bases between. The CDR3 totals 15 residues. The CDR3 here is CASSFITASGNTIYF. The CDR3, as DNA: TGTGCCAGCAGCTTTATCACAGCCTCTGGAAACACCATATATTTT. Together with reference TRBV7-2 and TRBJ1-3, the CDR3 gives the full variable domain: GAGVSQSPSNKVTEKGKDVELRCDPISGHTALYWYRQSLGQGLEFLIYFQGNSAPDKSGLPSDRFSAERTGGSVSTLTIQRTQQEDSAVYLCASSFITASGNTIYFGEGSWLTVV.

The chain employs TRBV13 and TRBJ2-7; 11 bases are a match to TRBD2. The CDR3 sequence is 15 residues long. With V trimmed by 3 bases and J by 4 bases, 5 bases remained unmatched. Germline values: CDR1 PRHDT, CDR2 FYEKMQ (reference sequence). CDR3 DNA sequence: TGTGCCAGCAGCTTGACGGGACTAGCGGAATACGAGCAGTACTTC. Translating gives CASSLTGLAEYEQYF.

The genes are TRBV11-2 and TRBJ2-5, with 8 bases lining up with TRBD2. Germline V CDR1 and CDR2: SGHAT, FQNNGV. Trimming took 2 bases from V and 5 from J; bases not matched to a gene: 7. This CDR3 contains 15 residues. Here the CDR3 reads CASSLPFEREETQYF. CDR3 coding DNA: TGTGCCAGCAGCTTACCCTTCGAGCGGGAGGAGACCCAGTACTTC.

The chain links TRBV6-5 to TRBJ1-1, with 7 bases matching TRBD1. Germline values: CDR1 MNHEY, CDR2 SVGAGI. The CDR3 has 12 amino acids. V lost 5 bases to trimming and J lost 6 bases; unmatched junction nucleotides: 3. The CDR3 region is CASSRQGSEAFF. The DNA of the CDR3 is TGTGCCAGCAGTCGACAGGGTTCTGAAGCTTTCTTT.

This clone was seen a handful of times. The CDR3 region has the DNA TGTGCCAGCTCCGGGGACAGGGGAAACATTCAGTACTTC. Amino acid sequence: CASSGDRGNIQYF. The V gene is TRBV18, the J gene TRBJ2-4, with TRBD1 matching over 10 bases. V shed 6 bases and J 6 bases; nucleotides not matched to a gene: 2. Looked up from germline, CDR1 is KGHSH and CDR2 is LQKENI. CDR3 length: 13 amino acids.

The chain has TRBV28 and TRBJ2-7; D unresolved. Germline V CDR1 and CDR2: MDHEN, SYDVKM. The V end lost 5 bases, the J end lost 7 bases, and 24 bases lay between the germline ends. The CDR3 runs 16 residues. For the CDR3, the DNA is TGTGCCAGCAGTCCCCCCCAATCTGGGCCCTACGAGGAGCAGTACTTC. This encodes CASSPPQSGPYEEQYF.

This chain joins TRBV20-1 and TRBJ2-3; D remains ambiguous. In germline, CDR1 is DFQATT, CDR2 SNEGSKA (reference sequence). This CDR3 is 11 amino acids long. V was trimmed by 4 bases and J by 6 bases, leaving 8 bases between them. CDR3 DNA sequence: TGCAGTGCTACCCGTGTGGATACGCAGTATTTT. Its protein is CSATRVDTQYF.

V gene TRBV27 combines with J gene TRBJ2-5; D perhaps matches TRBD1 (6 bases). V was pared by 6 bases and J by 5 bases, with 22 bases between. The length of the CDR3 is 16 residues. Germline assignment: CDR1 MNHEY and CDR2 SMNVEV (reference sequence). The CDR3 DNA reads as TGTGCCAGCAGCCCCGTCAGGGGTGGGGGCGGGGAGACCCAGTACTTC. Translating gives CASSPVRGGGGETQYF.

The rearrangement links TRBV18 to TRBJ2-7, with a possible D match to TRBD2 (5 bases). CDR1 and CDR2 (germline): KGHSH, LQKENI. The length of the CDR3 is 14 residues. V lost 5 bases and J 3 bases, leaving 14 bases between the germline ends. The CDR3 nucleotides read TGTGCCAGCTCATCGCCGGACTCCTTCTACGAGCAGTACTTC. It specifies CASSSPDSFYEQYF.

CDR3 sequence (DNA): TGTGCCAGCAGCGCTACAGGTCCAGGGGCCAACGTCCTGACTTTC. This encodes CASSATGPGANVLTF. The chain couples TRBV5-6 to TRBJ2-6, with D possibly TRBD1 on 5 matching bases. The germline CDR1 and CDR2 sequences are SGHDT and YYEEEE. Trimming cost V 4 bases and J 4 bases, with 12 bases left between them. This CDR3 region has 15 residues.

The chain recombines TRBV19 with TRBJ1-1; TRBD1 matches at 7 bases. Germline values: CDR1 LNHDA, CDR2 SQIVND (reference sequence). With 5 bases clipped from V and 3 bases from J, the junction kept 3 bases outside the gene matches. This CDR3 has 13 residues. Here the CDR3 reads CASSPRGHTEAFF. The CDR3, as DNA: TGTGCCAGTAGTCCAAGGGGGCACACTGAAGCTTTCTTT. Together with reference TRBV19 and TRBJ1-1, the CDR3 gives the full variable domain: DGGITQSPKYLFRKEGQNVTLSCEQNLNHDAMYWYRQDPGQGLRLIYYSQIVNDFQKGDIAEGYSVSREKKESFPLTVTSAQKNPTAFYLCASSPRGHTEAFFGQGTRLTVV.

The chain carries TRBV4-1 and TRBJ2-7; 7 nucleotides line up with TRBD2. This CDR3 comprises 18 residues. Germline CDR1 MGHRA, CDR2 YSYEKL. The junction had 12 bases not matched to a gene; V was cut back by 1 base and J by 0 bases. Here the CDR3 reads CASSQVASGGTSSYEQYF. The CDR3 bases are TGCGCCAGCAGCCAAGTAGCTAGCGGAGGGACGAGCTCCTACGAGCAGTACTTC.

V is TRBV30 and J is TRBJ2-1, with TRBD1 matching over 9 bases. V lost 1 base to trimming and J lost 13 bases; unmatched junction nucleotides: 2. Germline V gives CDR1 GTSNPN, CDR2 SVGIG (reference sequence). The CDR3 runs to 11 residues. The CDR3: CAWSEDRGQFF. For the CDR3, the DNA is TGTGCCTGGAGTGAGGACAGGGGTCAGTTCTTC.

The chain combines TRBV11-2 with TRBJ2-5; TRBD1 matches 11 bases. With V trimmed by 0 bases and J by 5 bases, 5 bases remained unmatched. The CDR3 extends over 16 amino acids. Per the germline V gene, CDR1 is SGHAT and CDR2 is FQNNGV. The CDR3 region is CASSLDGQGAWETQYF. Written as DNA, the CDR3 is TGTGCCAGCAGCTTAGACGGACAGGGGGCATGGGAGACCCAGTACTTC. Looking up the rest from reference TRBV11-2 and TRBJ2-5 gives the full variable domain: EAGVAQSPRYKIIEKRQSVAFWCNPISGHATLYWYQQILGQGPKLLIQFQNNGVVDDSQLPKDRFSAERLKGVDSTLKIQPAKLEDSAVYLCASSLDGQGAWETQYFGPGTRLLVL.

The chain carries TRBV15 and TRBJ2-2; possibly TRBD2 for D (7 bases). Germline loops: CDR1 LNHNV, CDR2 YYDKDF (reference sequence). The CDR3 contains 18 residues. Between the trimmed V and J ends, which lost 4 bases and 2 bases, there was a span of 20 bases. Here the CDR3 reads CATSTRGGGGRNTGELFF. Here the CDR3 DNA reads TGTGCCACCAGCACCCGAGGGGGGGGAGGCCGAAACACCGGGGAGCTGTTTTTT.

The chain joins TRBV18 to TRBJ1-2, with 7 bases fitting TRBD1. This CDR3 has 14 residues. Germline CDR1 KGHSH, CDR2 LQKENI. Unmatched junction bases numbered 4, after V lost 3 bases and J lost 3 bases. For the CDR3, the DNA is TGTGCCAGCTCACCGACAGGGAAGGACTATGGCTACACCTTC. Its protein is CASSPTGKDYGYTF.

The rearrangement uses TRBV29-1 and TRBJ2-7; possibly TRBD1 for D (6 bases). Per the germline V gene, CDR1 is SQVTM and CDR2 is ANQGSEA. V lost 4 bases, J lost 0 bases, and 13 bases lay in between. The CDR3 has 14 residues. The CDR3 is CSVGGQHSSYEQYF. The CDR3 region has the DNA TGCAGCGTTGGAGGACAGCATTCCTCCTACGAGCAGTACTTC.

The rearrangement links TRBV27 to TRBJ2-7, with 7 bases lining up with TRBD2. J gave up 3 bases and V 6 bases, and 20 bases lay outside the gene matches. The CDR3 is made up of 18 amino acids. Germline loops: CDR1 MNHEY, CDR2 SMNVEV (reference sequence). CDR3 loop: CASRLTGGRSLRGYEQYF. The CDR3 bases are TGTGCCAGCAGATTGACGGGCGGGAGATCCCTTAGGGGCTACGAGCAGTACTTC.

The chain recombines TRBV2 with TRBJ2-1; 12 bases fit TRBD2. The CDR3 is 14 amino acids. V was pared by 4 bases and J by 9 bases, with 4 bases of the junction left unmatched. Germline V gives CDR1 SNHLY, CDR2 FYNNEI. CDR3 region: CASSGTSGIGEQFF. The CDR3 DNA reads TGTGCCAGCAGTGGGACTAGCGGGATTGGTGAGCAGTTCTTC.